This T cell receptor (beta chain) came from a study of spatial heterogeneity in lung cancer. Study-level information: Compared with alpha-chain sequences, beta-chain sequences were consistently detected in greater numbers.

Every individual TCR cDNA molecule carried its own unique molecular identifier, which allowed correction of PCR and sequencing errors. TCRdb itself ran the 5' RACE reads through MiXCR, one entry per CDR3 protein. The top ten clones hold around 39% of a sample with 45,000 or so distinct CDR3 sequences, about 10% of them seen once. In this sample, this clonotype turned up a few times. One end of the junction varies from germline; a read error may be responsible. The V gene's germline CDR1 is SGHTA and CDR2 FQGNSA. The CDR3 covers 12 residues. Time point specified: sample taken at primary tumor resection. No cell sorting; template was whole RNA from tumor, lung tissue or PBMC. The roughly 66 donors had untreated early-stage non-small cell lung cancer.

Source: PBMCs, taken at surgery. This receptor was identified in a female donor with early-stage non-small cell lung cancer. V and J are TRBV7-2 and TRBJ2-1; no clear D. CDR3 in DNA: TGTGCCAGCAGCTCCGGCGGAAGTTCTCCGATCTTC. Amino acid sequence: CASSSGGSSPIF.